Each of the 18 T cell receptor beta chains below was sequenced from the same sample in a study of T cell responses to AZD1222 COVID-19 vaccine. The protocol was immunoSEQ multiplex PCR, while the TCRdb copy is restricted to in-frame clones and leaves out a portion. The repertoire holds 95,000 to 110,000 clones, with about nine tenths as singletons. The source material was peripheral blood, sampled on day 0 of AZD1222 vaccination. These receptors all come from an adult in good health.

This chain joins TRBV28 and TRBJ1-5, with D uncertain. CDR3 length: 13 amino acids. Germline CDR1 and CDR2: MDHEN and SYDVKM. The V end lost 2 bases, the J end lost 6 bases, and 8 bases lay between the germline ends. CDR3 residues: CASSLGVGQPQHF. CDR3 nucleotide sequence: TGTGCCAGCAGTTTAGGAGTGGGTCAGCCCCAGCATTTT.

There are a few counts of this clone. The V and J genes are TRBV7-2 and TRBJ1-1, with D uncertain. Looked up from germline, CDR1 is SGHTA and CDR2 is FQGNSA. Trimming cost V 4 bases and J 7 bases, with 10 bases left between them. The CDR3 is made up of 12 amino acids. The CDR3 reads CASSSLLGEAFF. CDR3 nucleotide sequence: TGTGCCAGCAGCTCCCTATTAGGTGAAGCTTTCTTT.

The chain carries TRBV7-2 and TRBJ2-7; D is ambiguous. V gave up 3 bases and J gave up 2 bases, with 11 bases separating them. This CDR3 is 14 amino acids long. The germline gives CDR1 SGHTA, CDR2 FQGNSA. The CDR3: CASSFSPVTYEQYF. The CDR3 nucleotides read TGTGCCAGCAGCTTTTCCCCCGTTACCTACGAGCAGTACTTC.

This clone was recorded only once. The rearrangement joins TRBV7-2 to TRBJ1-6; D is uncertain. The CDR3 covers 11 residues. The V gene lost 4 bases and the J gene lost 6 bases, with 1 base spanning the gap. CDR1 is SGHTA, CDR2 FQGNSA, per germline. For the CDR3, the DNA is TGTGCCAGCAGCTCTAATTCACCCCTCCACTTT. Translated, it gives CASSSNSPLHF. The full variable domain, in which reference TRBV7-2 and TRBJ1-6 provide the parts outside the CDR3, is GAGVSQSPSNKVTEKGKDVELRCDPISGHTALYWYRQSLGQGLEFLIYFQGNSAPDKSGLPSDRFSAERTGGSVSTLTIQRTQQEDSAVYLCASSSNSPLHFGNGTRLTVT.

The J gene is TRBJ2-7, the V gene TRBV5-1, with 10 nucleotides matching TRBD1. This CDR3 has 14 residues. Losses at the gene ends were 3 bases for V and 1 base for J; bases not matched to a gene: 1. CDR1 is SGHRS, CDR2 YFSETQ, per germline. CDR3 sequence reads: CASSSGQGSYEQYF. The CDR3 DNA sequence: TGCGCCAGCAGCTCGGGACAGGGGTCCTACGAGCAGTACTTC.

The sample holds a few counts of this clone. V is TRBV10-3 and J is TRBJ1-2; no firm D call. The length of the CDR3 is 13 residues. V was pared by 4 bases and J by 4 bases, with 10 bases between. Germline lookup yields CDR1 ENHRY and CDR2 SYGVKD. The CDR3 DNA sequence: TGTGCCATCAGTGTAAAGATGGCCTATGGCTACACCTTC. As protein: CAISVKMAYGYTF.

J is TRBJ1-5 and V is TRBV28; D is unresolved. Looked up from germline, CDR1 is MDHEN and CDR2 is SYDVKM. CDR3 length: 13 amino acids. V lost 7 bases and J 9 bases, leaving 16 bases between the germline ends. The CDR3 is CASNLLGVRPQHF. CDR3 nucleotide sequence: TGTGCCAGCAACCTTCTGGGTGTACGGCCCCAGCATTTT.

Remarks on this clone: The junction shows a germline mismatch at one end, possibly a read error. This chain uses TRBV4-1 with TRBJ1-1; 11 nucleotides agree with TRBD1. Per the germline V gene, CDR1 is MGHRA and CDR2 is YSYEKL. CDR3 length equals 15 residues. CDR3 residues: CASSQADRGRTEAFF. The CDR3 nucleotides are TGCGCCAGCAGTCAAGCGGACAGGGGGCGTACTGAAGCTTTCTTT.

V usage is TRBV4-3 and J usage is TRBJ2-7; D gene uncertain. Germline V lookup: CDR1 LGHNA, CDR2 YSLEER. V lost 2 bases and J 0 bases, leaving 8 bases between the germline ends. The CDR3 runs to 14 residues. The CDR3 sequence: CASSQPGSSYEQYF. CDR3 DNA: TGCGCCAGCAGCCAACCAGGAAGCTCCTACGAGCAGTACTTC.

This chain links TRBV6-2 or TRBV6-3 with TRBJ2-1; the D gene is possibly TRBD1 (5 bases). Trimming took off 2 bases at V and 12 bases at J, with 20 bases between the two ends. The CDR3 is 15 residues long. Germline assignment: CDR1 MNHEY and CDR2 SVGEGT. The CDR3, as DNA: TGTGCCAGCAGTTACGGCGGACATCCTCCTCCTGCGCAGTTCTTC. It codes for CASSYGGHPPPAQFF.

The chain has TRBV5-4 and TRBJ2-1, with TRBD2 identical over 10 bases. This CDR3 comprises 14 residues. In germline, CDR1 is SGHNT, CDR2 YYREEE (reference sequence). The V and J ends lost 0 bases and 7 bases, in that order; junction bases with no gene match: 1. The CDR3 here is CASSLVAGGNEQFF. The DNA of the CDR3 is TGTGCCAGCAGCTTGGTAGCGGGAGGTAATGAGCAGTTCTTC.

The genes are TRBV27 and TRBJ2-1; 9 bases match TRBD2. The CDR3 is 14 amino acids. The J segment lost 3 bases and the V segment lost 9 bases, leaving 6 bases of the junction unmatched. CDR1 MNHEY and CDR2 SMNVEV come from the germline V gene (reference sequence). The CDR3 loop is CASTSGSVYNEQFF. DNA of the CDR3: TGTGCCAGTACTAGCGGGTCTGTCTACAATGAGCAGTTCTTC.

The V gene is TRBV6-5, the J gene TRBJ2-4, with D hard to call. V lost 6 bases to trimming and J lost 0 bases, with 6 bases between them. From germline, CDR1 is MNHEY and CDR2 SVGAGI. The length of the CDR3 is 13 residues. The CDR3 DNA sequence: TGTGCCAGCAGGGCCTTAGCCAAAAACATTCAGTACTTC. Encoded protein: CASRALAKNIQYF.

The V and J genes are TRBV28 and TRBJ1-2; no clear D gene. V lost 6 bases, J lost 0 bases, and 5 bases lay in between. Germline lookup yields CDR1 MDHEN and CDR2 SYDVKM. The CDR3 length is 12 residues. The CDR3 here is CASRGSNYGYTF. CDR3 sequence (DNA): TGTGCCAGCAGGGGCTCTAACTATGGCTACACCTTC.

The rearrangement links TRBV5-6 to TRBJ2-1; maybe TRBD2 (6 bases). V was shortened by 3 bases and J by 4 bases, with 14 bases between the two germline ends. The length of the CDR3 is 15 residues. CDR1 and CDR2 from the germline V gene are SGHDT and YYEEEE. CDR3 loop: CASSSEGRRYNEQFF. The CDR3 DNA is TGTGCCAGCAGCTCGGAGGGTCGGAGGTACAATGAGCAGTTCTTC.

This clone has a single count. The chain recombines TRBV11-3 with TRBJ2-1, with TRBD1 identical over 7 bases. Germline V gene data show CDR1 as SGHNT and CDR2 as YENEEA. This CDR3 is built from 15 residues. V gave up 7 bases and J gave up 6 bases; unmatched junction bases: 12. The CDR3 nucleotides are TGTGCCAGCACCCTTACAGGGGAGTCCGGCAATGAGCAGTTCTTC. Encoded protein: CASTLTGESGNEQFF.

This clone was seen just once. The CDR3 DNA reads as TGTGCCAGCTCACCCCTCCCCGACCCAAGTGAGCAGTTCTTC. Protein sequence: CASSPLPDPSEQFF. V gene TRBV18 combines with J gene TRBJ2-1; D ambiguous. Trimming stripped 3 bases from V and 9 bases from J, with 15 bases between. CDR3 length: 14 residues. The germline V gene encodes CDR1 KGHSH and CDR2 LQKENI. Based on the CDR3 plus reference TRBV18 and TRBJ2-1, the full variable domain is NAGVMQNPRHLVRRRGQEARLRCSPMKGHSHVYWYRQLPEEGLKFMVYLQKENIIDESGMPKERFSAEFPKEGPSILRIQQVVRGDSAAYFCASSPLPDPSEQFFGPGTRLTVL.

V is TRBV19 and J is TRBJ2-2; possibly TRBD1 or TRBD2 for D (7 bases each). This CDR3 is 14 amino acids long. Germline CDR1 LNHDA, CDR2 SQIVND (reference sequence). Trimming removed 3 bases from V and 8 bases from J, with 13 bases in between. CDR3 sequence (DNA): TGTGCCAGTAGTATCCCAGCGGGACAGGGGGAGCTGTTTTTT. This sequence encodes CASSIPAGQGELFF.